The present TCR beta chain was sequenced within a study of blood T cell repertoires in COVID-19. Background on the study: From the United States, Italy and Spain came samples of acute and convalescent COVID-19.

Germline values: CDR1 MNHEY, CDR2 SVGEGT. This CDR3 comprises 15 residues. The V end was cut by 2 bases, the J end by 7 bases, with 12 bases between. This clone turned up a few times. In the original processing: Using reference gene primer amplification, nucleated cell counts were estimated. The repertoire was sequenced with immunoSEQ multiplex PCR; TCRdb's copy has only in-frame clones and lacks some. The V and J calls and clone size are taken from that table; D and trimming were inferred from the DNA. This table holds 200,000 or so clones, over 80% found once. The sequenced material came from peripheral blood. This rearrangement joins TRBV6-2 or TRBV6-3 to TRBJ1-6, with D uncertain. The TCR originated in a woman aged 30 to 39 with acute or convalescent COVID-19. The CDR3 coding sequence is TGTGCCAGCAGTTACCCGGGTATTGCGAATTCACCCCTCCACTTT. Its protein is CASSYPGIANSPLHF.